These T cell receptor beta chains were read from a single sample in a study of beta chain features in type 1 diabetes. Generated by immunoSEQ multiplex PCR, the TCRdb table keeps only in-frame clones and is missing some. The sample shows roughly 730,000 clones, 13% of them seen only once. The sequenced material came from naive CD4+ T cells from blood. The receptors derive from a man aged 18 to 30 with type 1 diabetes. The CDR3 runs from the conserved cysteine through the conserved F or W. Each record gives: clone size, J gene, V gene, CDR3 length, D gene, CDR3 protein, CDR3 DNA. D genes are given only for firm matches. Size tells how often a clone was seen (once, few, many) or the class of an expanded clone, and some rows leave it out.

>-|TRBJ2-5|TRBV2|17|TRBD2
CASSVPSGGPYPETQYF
TGTGCCAGCAGTGTCCCTAGCGGGGGGCCCTACCCTGAGACCCAGTACTTC
>-|TRBJ1-1|TRBV6-5|13|-
CASSYWGNTEAFF
TGTGCCAGCAGTTACTGGGGGAACACTGAAGCTTTCTTT
>-|TRBJ2-7|TRBV28|15|-
CASTSGQVSSYEQYF
TGTGCCAGCACCTCAGGGCAGGTCAGCTCCTACGAGCAGTACTTC
>few|TRBJ2-4|TRBV14|18|TRBD1
CASSQDWGTGAAKNIQYF
TGTGCCAGCAGCCAAGATTGGGGGACAGGGGCGGCCAAAAACATTCAGTACTTC
>-|TRBJ1-6|TRBV19|13|-
CASSTSGNSPLHF
TGTGCCAGTAGCACGTCAGGCAATTCACCCCTCCACTTT
>-|TRBJ1-1|TRBV7-2|12|-
CASTRMRPEAFF
TGTGCCAGCACACGTATGAGACCGGAAGCTTTCTTT
>few|TRBJ2-7|TRBV10-3|13|TRBD1
CAISGPGQSEQYF
TGTGCCATCAGTGGACCGGGACAGTCCGAGCAGTACTTC
>few|TRBJ2-7|TRBV14|13|-
CASSQDWRYEQYF
TGTGCCAGCAGCCAAGATTGGCGGTACGAGCAGTACTTC
>few|TRBJ2-5|TRBV19|13|-
CASSISGQETQYF
TGTGCCAGTAGTATTTCGGGTCAAGAGACCCAGTACTTC
>-|TRBJ2-7|TRBV29-1|12|-
CSVQRASYEQYF
TGCAGCGTTCAGAGGGCCTCCTACGAGCAGTACTTC
>-|TRBJ1-1|TRBV7-2|15|-
CASSLKAGLNTEAFF
TGTGCCAGCAGCTTAAAGGCAGGACTTAACACTGAAGCTTTCTTT
>few|TRBJ2-1|TRBV29-1|13|-
CSVVVVVYNEQFF
TGCAGCGTTGTGGTGGTTGTGTACAATGAGCAGTTCTTC
>-|TRBJ1-1|TRBV7-2|13|-
CASSLAFGTEAFF
TGTGCCAGCAGCTTAGCTTTTGGGACTGAAGCTTTCTTT
>-|TRBJ2-5|TRBV19|12|-
CASSRQEETQYF
TGTGCCAGTAGTAGGCAGGAAGAGACCCAGTACTTC
>few|TRBJ1-1|TRBV29-1|12|-
CSVELSVTEAFF
TGCAGCGTTGAATTAAGTGTCACTGAAGCTTTCTTT
>-|TRBJ1-2|TRBV28|13|-
CASRPGQDYGYTF
TGTGCCAGCAGACCCGGACAAGACTATGGCTACACCTTC
>-|TRBJ2-7|TRBV2|12|-
CASSDLGYEQYF
TGTGCCAGCAGTGATCTGGGCTACGAGCAGTACTTC
>-|TRBJ1-2|TRBV5-1|14|-
CASSLSGENYGYTF
TGCGCCAGCAGCTTGTCAGGGGAGAACTATGGCTACACCTTC
>few|TRBJ2-7|TRBV5-1|14|-
CASSPGRSEIEQYF
TGCGCCAGCAGCCCGGGGCGGTCAGAGATCGAGCAGTACTTC
>-|TRBJ1-1|TRBV10-2|15|-
CASSDPPGGRPQAFF
TGCGCCAGCAGTGACCCACCCGGTGGCCGTCCCCAAGCTTTCTTT
>-|TRBJ1-1|TRBV7-9|15|-
CASSLSSISNTEAFF
TGTGCCAGCAGCTTAAGTAGCATTTCGAACACTGAAGCTTTCTTT
>-|TRBJ2-5|TRBV7-9|12|-
CASSLGVATQYF
TGTGCCAGCAGCTTAGGTGTCGCGACCCAGTACTTC
>-|TRBJ1-1|TRBV14|13|-
CASSQQGNTEAFF
TGTGCCAGCAGCCAACAGGGCAATACTGAAGCTTTCTTT
>-|TRBJ1-5|TRBV6-6|12|-
CASSSGGQPQHF
TGTGCCAGCAGTTCCGGGGGTCAGCCCCAGCATTTT
>-|TRBJ2-7|TRBV9|13|-
CASSVGLEHEQYF
TGTGCCAGCAGCGTAGGGCTAGAGCACGAGCAGTACTTC
>once|TRBJ1-1|TRBV5-1|12|-
CASSLGSTEAFF
TGCGCCAGCAGCTTAGGGAGCACTGAAGCTTTCTTT
>-|TRBJ1-1|TRBV9|13|-
CASSPGQGREAFF
TGTGCCAGCAGCCCAGGCCAGGGGCGAGAAGCTTTCTTT
>few|TRBJ2-5|TRBV19|13|TRBD1
CASSMTGMETQYF
TGTGCCAGTAGTATGACAGGGATGGAGACCCAGTACTTC
>-|TRBJ2-1|TRBV19|17|TRBD2
CASSPSGTSGGLNEQFF
TGTGCCAGTAGTCCCTCAGGGACTAGCGGGGGCCTTAATGAGCAGTTCTTC
>-|TRBJ2-2|TRBV27|16|TRBD1
CASRGTDRVGTGELFF
TGTGCCAGCAGAGGTACTGACAGGGTGGGCACCGGGGAGCTGTTTTTT
>few|TRBJ2-1|TRBV5-4|14|-
CASSHWDVYNEQFF
TGTGCCAGCAGCCACTGGGACGTTTACAATGAGCAGTTCTTC
>few|TRBJ2-7|TRBV7-2|11|-
CASSPYYEQYF
TGTGCCAGCAGCCCATACTACGAGCAGTACTTC
>few|TRBJ2-6|TRBV6-5|16|-
CASSYVRGSGANVLTF
TGTGCCAGCAGTTATGTGAGGGGTTCCGGGGCCAACGTCCTGACTTTC
>-|TRBJ1-1|TRBV2|15|-
CASSALRVMNTEAFF
TGTGCCAGCAGTGCCCTGAGGGTGATGAACACTGAAGCTTTCTTT
>many|TRBJ2-2|TRBV10-3|13|-
CAIMAVNTGELFF
TGTGCCATCATGGCAGTTAACACCGGGGAGCTGTTTTTT
>-|TRBJ1-1|TRBV9|18|TRBD1
CASSGKMGDSLMNTEAFF
TGTGCCAGCAGCGGGAAAATGGGGGACAGCCTTATGAACACTGAAGCTTTCTTT
>-|TRBJ2-1|TRBV7-9|10|-
CASTANEQFF
TGTGCCAGCACCGCGAATGAGCAGTTCTTC
>-|TRBJ1-6|TRBV5-4|14|TRBD1
CASSWDRESSPLHF
TGTGCCAGCAGTTGGGACAGGGAGAGCTCACCCCTCCACTTT
>-|TRBJ1-2|TRBV27|14|-
CASRKVGTNYGYTF
TGTGCCAGCCGGAAAGTGGGGACTAACTATGGCTACACCTTC
>-|TRBJ1-2|TRBV2|13|TRBD1
CASSGTGNYGYTF
TGTGCCAGCAGTGGGACAGGGAACTATGGCTACACCTTC
>-|TRBJ1-4|TRBV9|16|-
CASSSGVPRRGEKLFF
TGTGCCAGCAGCTCTGGGGTCCCCAGGCGGGGTGAAAAACTGTTTTTT